Given below is one T cell receptor beta chain in context. The data derive from a study of T cell changes during pregnancy in multiple sclerosis. TCRdb's table, derived via immunoSEQ multiplex PCR, lists solely in-frame clones and lacks some. Of tens of thousands of clones listed, 85% to 90% were seen once; the top ten hold 0.6% to 0.8%. This clonotype was sampled from a female donor in good health, enrolled as a control in a pregnancy study. The sample in question was CD4+ T cells from peripheral blood mononuclear cells, obtained in the first trimester of pregnancy.

Here the CDR3 DNA reads TGTGCCAGTAGTATGAGCCCCCAAGAGACCCAGTACTTC. Translating it yields CASSMSPQETQYF. J is TRBJ2-5 and V is TRBV19; no clear D. Germline lookup yields CDR1 LNHDA and CDR2 SQIVND (reference sequence). V was pared by 3 bases and J by 1 base, with 6 bases between. The CDR3 has 13 residues.